The 16 T cell receptor beta chains in this list originate from one sample, sequenced in a study of CD8+ T cells in alopecia areata. Treatment described: oral pan-JAK inhibitor, 5-10 mg twice daily. Reverse transcribed after extraction, RNA yielded cDNA as the sequencing template. Produced via immunoSEQ multiplex PCR; TCRdb's table is partial and in-frame only. The data contain about 140,000 clones, about 85% of them singletons. This specimen consisted of CD8+ T cells sorted from blood, obtained at week 4, from a patient treated with tofacitinib. Every receptor here comes from a human donor with alopecia areata.

The chain combines TRBV5-4 with TRBJ2-7; the D is unclear. There are 12 residues in the CDR3. V was cut by 2 bases and J by 6 bases, with 9 bases left in between. The V gene's germline CDR1 is SGHNT and CDR2 YYREEE (reference sequence). Written as DNA, the CDR3 is TGTGCCAGCAGCTTTCAACCGGGCGAGCAGTACTTC. It yields the protein CASSFQPGEQYF.

The chain uses TRBV30 and TRBJ1-1; D is ambiguous. Germline loops: CDR1 GTSNPN, CDR2 SVGIG (reference sequence). This CDR3 contains 12 residues. Trimming shortened V by 0 bases and J by 5 bases, and 7 bases separated the two germline ends. The CDR3 region is CAWSVQGTEAFF. The CDR3 DNA is TGTGCCTGGAGTGTACAAGGGACTGAAGCTTTCTTT.

The chain links TRBV4-1 to TRBJ2-1; TRBD2 matches at 11 bases. V shed 1 base and J 7 bases; nucleotides not matched to a gene: 3. Germline V gene sequence: CDR1 MGHRA, CDR2 YSYEKL. This CDR3 is 15 amino acids long. The CDR3, as DNA: TGCGCCAGCAGCCAAGGCCTAGCGGGGGGAAATGAGCAGTTCTTC. Encoded protein: CASSQGLAGGNEQFF.

This chain connects TRBV19 to TRBJ1-2; D may be TRBD1 (5 bases). V lost 3 bases and J lost 3, with 8 bases in between. Germline-derived CDR1 and CDR2 are LNHDA and SQIVND (reference sequence). This CDR3 region has 13 residues. The CDR3 loop reads CASSIRGDYGYTF. In nucleotides, the CDR3 is TGTGCCAGTAGTATCCGGGGGGACTATGGCTACACCTTC.

The rearrangement uses TRBV9 and TRBJ2-1, with TRBD2 identical over 9 bases. The CDR3 runs to 15 residues. The germline V gene has CDR1 SGDLS and CDR2 YYNGEE. J gave up 10 bases and V 2 bases, and 10 bases lay outside the gene matches. CDR3 DNA sequence: TGTGCCAGCAGCGTTGCTGCGGGGGGGCTCCGCGAGCAGTTCTTC. Amino acids: CASSVAAGGLREQFF.

As to this clone: Other DNA sequences in this specimen translate into the identical CDR3. The chain links TRBV4-1 to TRBJ2-7; 8 positions agree with TRBD2. Losses at the gene ends were 1 base for V and 3 bases for J; bases not matched to a gene: 2. The CDR3 contains 14 residues. CDR1 and CDR2 from the germline V gene are MGHRA and YSYEKL. The CDR3 sequence is CASSQGRGGYEQYF. The CDR3 nucleotides read TGCGCCAGCAGCCAAGGCCGGGGGGGCTACGAGCAGTACTTC.

This clone was observed a single time. The V gene is TRBV7-8, the J gene TRBJ2-7; no reliable D call. This CDR3 has 13 amino acids. V lost 1 base to trimming and J lost 1 base, with 5 bases between them. Per the germline V gene, CDR1 is SGHVS and CDR2 is FQNEAQ. The CDR3, as DNA: TGTGCCAGCAGCTTAGGGCCTTCCTACGAGCAGTACTTC. Translating it yields CASSLGPSYEQYF.

The rearrangement uses TRBV27 and TRBJ2-1; D possibly corresponds to TRBD1 (6 bases). With 6 bases removed from V and 8 bases from J, the gap between germline ends came to 11 bases. The CDR3 contains 12 residues. The germline gives CDR1 MNHEY, CDR2 SMNVEV (reference sequence). Here the CDR3 reads CASSRGRDEQFF. In nucleotides, the CDR3 is TGTGCCAGCAGCAGGGGAAGGGATGAGCAGTTCTTC.

The gene calls are TRBV4-1 and TRBJ2-1; D uncertain. The V end was cut by 1 base, the J end by 10 bases, with 11 bases between. The CDR3 has 13 residues. Germline V gene data show CDR1 as MGHRA and CDR2 as YSYEKL. Here the CDR3 reads CASSQVLSWEQFF. The DNA for the CDR3 is TGCGCCAGCAGCCAAGTACTGTCTTGGGAGCAGTTCTTC.

The chain couples TRBV4-1 to TRBJ2-7, with a tentative D call TRBD1 (5 bases). V lost 0 bases and J 5 bases, leaving 14 bases between the germline ends. The CDR3 extends over 15 amino acids. Looked up from germline, CDR1 is MGHRA and CDR2 is YSYEKL. The CDR3 DNA reads TGCGCCAGCAGCCAAGAATTCCAGGGTCTCGACGAGCAGTACTTC. Its protein is CASSQEFQGLDEQYF.

The chain carries TRBV30 and TRBJ1-5; 9 bases fit TRBD1. J was trimmed by 1 base and V by 1 base; bases with no gene match: 2. The CDR3 has 15 amino acids. Per the germline V gene, CDR1 is GTSNPN and CDR2 is SVGIG (reference sequence). The CDR3 is CAWSAGTGSNQPQHF. DNA of the CDR3: TGTGCCTGGAGTGCTGGGACAGGGAGCAATCAGCCCCAGCATTTT.

The chain couples TRBV29-1 to TRBJ2-3; the D gene is possibly TRBD2 (6 bases). This CDR3 is built from 12 residues. V lost 6 bases to trimming and J lost 1 base, with 8 bases between them. Germline-derived CDR1 and CDR2 are SQVTM and ANQGSEA. The CDR3, as DNA: TGCAGCGTGGAGGGACGCACAGATACGCAGTATTTT. Translation: CSVEGRTDTQYF.

The chain joins TRBV30 to TRBJ2-7; 8 bases are a match to TRBD2. V was pared by 5 bases and J by 7 bases, with 13 bases of the junction left unmatched. The CDR3 totals 14 residues. CDR1 is GTSNPN and CDR2 is SVGIG in the germline V gene (reference sequence). CDR3 sequence: CAWDNPGLGYEQYF. Here the CDR3 DNA reads TGTGCCTGGGACAATCCGGGACTAGGGTATGAGCAGTACTTC. Complete variable domain (other parts from reference TRBV30 and TRBJ2-7): SQTIHQWPATLVQPVGSPLSLECTVEGTSNPNLYWYRQAAGRGLQLLFYSVGIGQISSEVPQNLSASRPQDRQFILSSKKLLLSDSGFYLCAWDNPGLGYEQYFGPGTRLTVT.

CDR3 sequence reads: CSVELGRGPDYGYTF. CDR3 in DNA: TGCAGCGTTGAACTGGGGAGGGGACCTGACTATGGCTACACCTTC. The chain carries TRBV29-1 and TRBJ1-2; D is perhaps TRBD1 (5 bases). The CDR3 is 15 amino acids. The germline V gene encodes CDR1 SQVTM and CDR2 ANQGSEA. Deletions cut 2 bases from V and 3 bases from J, with 16 bases between. Combining the CDR3 with reference TRBV29-1 and TRBJ1-2 gives the whole variable domain SAVISQKPSRDICQRGTSLTIQCQVDSQVTMMFWYRQQPGQSLTLIATANQGSEATYESGFVIDKFPISRPNLTFSTLTVSNMSPEDSSIYLCSVELGRGPDYGYTFGSGTRLTVV.

This chain joins TRBV7-9 and TRBJ2-7, with D possibly matching TRBD1 (6 bases). This CDR3 is 15 amino acids long. V was pared by 6 bases and J by 1 base, with 16 bases between. Looked up from germline, CDR1 is SEHNR and CDR2 is FQNEAQ (reference sequence). The CDR3 bases are TGTGCCAGCAGATCGCTCACTGGACAGTCCTACGAGCAGTACTTC. This gives the protein CASRSLTGQSYEQYF.

The CDR3 here is CASSPQGNNSPLHF. For the CDR3, the DNA is TGTGCCAGCAGCCCACAGGGAAACAATTCACCCCTCCACTTT. The chain uses TRBV7-6 and TRBJ1-6; D is perhaps TRBD1 (6 bases). This CDR3 region has 14 residues. Trimming shortened V by 5 bases and J by 7 bases, and 12 bases separated the two germline ends. CDR1 SGHVS and CDR2 FNYEAQ come from the germline V gene.